Sequencing of this T cell receptor (beta chain) was carried out in a study of cytomegalovirus exposure and HLA in healthy donors. Regarding the study as a whole: A classifier reportedly called cytomegalovirus status with high sensitivity and specificity. In a later analysis, DRB1 alleles had the most associated TCRs; HLA-C alleles the fewest.

Unrecorded immune exposures were likely, despite nominal health at sampling. A word on this clone: Its antigen is undetermined.

Primers included in the PCR were 60 Vbeta and 13 Jbeta primers. In the source study's methods: As a later analysis found, there were approximately 80 million unique TCR beta chains, of which some 10 million were shared. Libraries were prepared by immunoSEQ multiplex PCR; TCRdb keeps only in-frame clonotypes and omits some of them. V and J calls and clone size are as listed in that table; D and trimming were resolved from the DNA. The sample holds 150,000 to 200,000 clones, about 80% seen once. This CDR3 is 14 amino acids long. Unmatched junction bases numbered 4, after V lost 3 bases and J lost 5 bases. Germline-derived CDR1 and CDR2 are SGHTA and FQGTGA.

The sequenced sample consisted of PBMCs. The chain recombines TRBV7-3 with TRBJ2-5, with 9 bases matching TRBD1. This TCR was sampled from a boy aged 5-17 years in good health and CMV-seronegative. The CDR3 is CASSLTGGRETQYF. The CDR3 DNA sequence: TGTGCCAGCAGCTTGACAGGGGGACGGGAGACCCAGTACTTC.